A single sample gave rise to the 5 T cell receptor beta chains below, sequenced in a study of shared clonotypes between healthy human individuals. Libraries were prepared by immunoSEQ multiplex PCR; TCRdb keeps only in-frame clonotypes and omits some of them. Of around 320,000 clones listed, roughly 84% are singletons. Sequenced: memory CD8+ T cells sorted from blood. Subset noted: CD45RO+ cells pooled with CCR7-negative TemRA cells. These TCRs come from a man between 18 and 35 years old in good health.

The chain uses TRBV6-1 and TRBJ2-5; possibly TRBD2 for D (6 bases). Germline assignment: CDR1 MNHNS and CDR2 SASEGT. The CDR3 runs 14 residues. Trimming stripped 2 bases from V and 5 bases from J, with 12 bases between. CDR3 protein: CASSEPRGWETQYF. The CDR3 DNA follows: TGTGCCAGCAGTGAACCCCGGGGGTGGGAGACCCAGTACTTC.

The rearrangement joins TRBV4-2 to TRBJ2-3, with 10 bases matching TRBD2. With V trimmed by 4 bases and J by 5 bases, 6 bases remained unmatched. The CDR3 is 15 residues long. The germline gives CDR1 LGHNA, CDR2 YNFKEQ. The CDR3 loop reads CASSPGIAGGDTQYF. As DNA, the CDR3 is TGTGCCAGCAGCCCCGGGATAGCGGGGGGAGATACGCAGTATTTT.

The chain recombines TRBV13 with TRBJ1-3, with TRBD1 identical over 7 bases. This CDR3 is built from 15 residues. Germline V lookup: CDR1 PRHDT, CDR2 FYEKMQ (reference sequence). The J segment lost 0 bases and the V segment lost 3 bases, leaving 2 bases of the junction unmatched. CDR3 protein: CASSFDRDSGNTIYF. The CDR3 bases are TGTGCCAGCAGCTTTGACAGGGACTCTGGAAACACCATATATTTT. The full variable domain, rest sourced from reference TRBV13 and TRBJ1-3, is AAGVIQSPRHLIKEKRETATLKCYPIPRHDTVYWYQQGPGQDPQFLISFYEKMQSDKGSIPDRFSAQQFSDYHSELNMSSLELGDSALYFCASSFDRDSGNTIYFGEGSWLTVV.

This sequence joins TRBV9 and TRBJ2-7; no clear D. The CDR3 extends over 14 amino acids. Trimming cost V 4 bases and J 3 bases, with 14 bases left between them. The germline gives CDR1 SGDLS, CDR2 YYNGEE. CDR3 sequence (DNA): TGTGCCAGCAGCCTTGGCCCGACCGACTACGAGCAGTACTTC. Residues: CASSLGPTDYEQYF.

The rearrangement links TRBV6-5 to TRBJ2-7; 11 bases fit TRBD2. The CDR3 extends over 15 amino acids. CDR1 and CDR2 from the germline V gene are MNHEY and SVGAGI. V lost 7 bases to trimming and J lost 3 bases; unmatched junction nucleotides: 8. CDR3 amino acids: CASTSTGTSGYEQYF. CDR3 in DNA: TGTGCCAGCACCTCAACCGGGACTAGCGGCTACGAGCAGTACTTC.